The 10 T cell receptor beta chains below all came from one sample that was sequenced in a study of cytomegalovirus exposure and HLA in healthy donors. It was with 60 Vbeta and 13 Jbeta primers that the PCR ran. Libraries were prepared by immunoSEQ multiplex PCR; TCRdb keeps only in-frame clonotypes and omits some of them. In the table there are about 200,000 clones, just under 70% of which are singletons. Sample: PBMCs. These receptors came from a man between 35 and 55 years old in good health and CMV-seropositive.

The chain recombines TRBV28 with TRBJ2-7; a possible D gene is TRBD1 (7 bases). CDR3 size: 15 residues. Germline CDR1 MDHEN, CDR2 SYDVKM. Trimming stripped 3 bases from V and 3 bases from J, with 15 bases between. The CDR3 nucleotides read TGTGCCAGCAGTTTTTTAGGGCAGGGGGGCTACGAGCAGTACTTC. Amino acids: CASSFLGQGGYEQYF.

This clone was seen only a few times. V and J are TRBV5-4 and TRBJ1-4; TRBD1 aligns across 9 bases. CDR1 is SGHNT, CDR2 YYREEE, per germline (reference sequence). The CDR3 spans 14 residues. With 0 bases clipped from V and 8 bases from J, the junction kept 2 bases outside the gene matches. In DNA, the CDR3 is TGTGCCAGCAGCTTGGTGGGACAGGGCGAAAAACTGTTTTTT. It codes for CASSLVGQGEKLFF.

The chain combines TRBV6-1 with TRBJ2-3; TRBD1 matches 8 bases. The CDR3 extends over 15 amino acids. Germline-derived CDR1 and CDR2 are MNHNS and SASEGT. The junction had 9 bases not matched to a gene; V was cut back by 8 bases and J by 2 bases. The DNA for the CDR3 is TGTGCCAGCCGCCGCACGACAGGGGACACAGATACGCAGTATTTT. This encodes CASRRTTGDTDTQYF.

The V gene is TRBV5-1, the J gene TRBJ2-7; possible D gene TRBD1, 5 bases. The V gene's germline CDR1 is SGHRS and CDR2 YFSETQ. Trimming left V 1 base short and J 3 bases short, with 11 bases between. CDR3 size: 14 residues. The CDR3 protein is CASSLRGDSYEQYF. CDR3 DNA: TGCGCCAGCAGCTTGAGGGGTGATAGCTACGAGCAGTACTTC.

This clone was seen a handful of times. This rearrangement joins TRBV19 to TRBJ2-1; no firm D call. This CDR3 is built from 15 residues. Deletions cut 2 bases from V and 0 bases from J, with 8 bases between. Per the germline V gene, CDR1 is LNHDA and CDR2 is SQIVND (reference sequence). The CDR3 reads CASSIISDSYNEQFF. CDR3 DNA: TGTGCCAGTAGTATAATTTCAGACTCCTACAATGAGCAGTTCTTC.

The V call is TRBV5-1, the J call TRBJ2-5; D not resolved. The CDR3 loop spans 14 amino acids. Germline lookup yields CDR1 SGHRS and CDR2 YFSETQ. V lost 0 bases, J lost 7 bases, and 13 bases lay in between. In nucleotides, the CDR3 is TGCGCCAGCAGCTTGGAAGCCGGCCCTAGGACCCAGTACTTC. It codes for CASSLEAGPRTQYF.

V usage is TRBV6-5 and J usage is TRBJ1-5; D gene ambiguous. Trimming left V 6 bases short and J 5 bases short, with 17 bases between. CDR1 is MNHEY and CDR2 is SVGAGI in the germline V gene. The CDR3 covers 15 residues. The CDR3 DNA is TGTGCCAGCAGCACTCTTTCGGGGATGTATCAGCCCCAGCATTTT. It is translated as CASSTLSGMYQPQHF.

CDR3 sequence reads: CASSWGGDTIYF. The CDR3 nucleotides read TGTGCCAGCAGTTGGGGGGGAGACACCATATATTTT. V gene TRBV28 combines with J gene TRBJ1-3; D might be TRBD1 (5 bases). The ends were cut back, 4 bases at V and 8 bases at J, with 9 bases in the middle. CDR3 size: 12 residues. Germline lookup yields CDR1 MDHEN and CDR2 SYDVKM.

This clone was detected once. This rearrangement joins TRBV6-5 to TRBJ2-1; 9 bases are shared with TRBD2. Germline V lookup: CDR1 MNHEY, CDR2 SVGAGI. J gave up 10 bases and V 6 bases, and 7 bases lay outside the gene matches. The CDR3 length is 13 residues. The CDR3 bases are TGTGCCAGCAGACGCGGGGGGGCGCGCGAGCAGTTCTTC. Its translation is CASRRGGAREQFF.

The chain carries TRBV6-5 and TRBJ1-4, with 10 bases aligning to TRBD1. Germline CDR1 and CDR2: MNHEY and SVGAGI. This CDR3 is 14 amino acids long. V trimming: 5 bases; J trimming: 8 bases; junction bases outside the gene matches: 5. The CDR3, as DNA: TGTGCCAGCAGTACGACAGGGGGCTACGAAAAACTGTTTTTT. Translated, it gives CASSTTGGYEKLFF.